This T cell receptor (beta chain) was observed in a study of T cells after yellow fever vaccination. This clonotype was seen at least ten times. TCRdb used MiXCR to reprocess the 5' RACE reads, holding one entry per CDR3 protein. The table lists 200,000 to 300,000 distinct CDR3 sequences, under 15% of them singletons. The sequencing here drew on CD4+ T cells sorted from PBMCs, taken 45 days after the yellow fever booster vaccination. The clonotype originates from a man between 25 and 39 years old who received the YFV17D yellow fever vaccine.

CDR3 loop: CASSPSTSGENNEQFF. CDR3 nucleotides: TGTGCCAGCAGTCCGTCGACTAGCGGGGAGAACAATGAGCAGTTCTTC. The genes are TRBV12-3 or TRBV12-4 and TRBJ2-1, with 11 bases matching TRBD2. The ends lost 5 bases at V and 5 bases at J; junction bases unmatched: 8. CDR3 length equals 16 residues.